This TCR beta chain was recorded in a study of shared clonotypes between healthy human individuals. As for the study in general: There were three CD4 naive, three CD4 memory, two CD8 naive and one CD8 memory plates per donor.

Each donor was a Caucasian adult residing in Nashville, Tennessee. Each PCR replicate from the sorted subsets contained 150 to 250 ng DNA, which is about 30,000 T cell genomes. Only in-frame clones appear in the TCRdb table, and some are missing; sequencing was by immunoSEQ multiplex PCR. The data hold 1.5 million to 1.9 million clones, with approximately 98% observed a single time. The CDR3 has 15 residues. Germline V gives CDR1 SGHDT, CDR2 YYEEEE. V lost 4 bases to trimming and J lost 4 bases, with 17 bases between them. The chain is built from TRBV5-6 and TRBJ2-5; D remains unclear. The receptor was derived from a man aged 25 to 40 in good health. What was sequenced was naive CD4+ T cells sorted from blood. Subset of the sample: CD45RA+ positively selected. The CDR3 sequence is CASSPTPVPAETQYF. In DNA form, the CDR3 reads TGTGCCAGCAGCCCTACCCCGGTCCCGGCAGAGACCCAGTACTTC.